This entry describes one T cell receptor (beta chain). Its specificity is not known. This sample was included in a study of T cell responses to AZD1222 COVID-19 vaccine. Across the study: Second-dose recipients at about 4 or about 12 weeks were treated as one pooled group. Study-wide results and caveats: Donors, mostly white British, included more females; clonal diversity was possibly underestimated.

The assay was immunoSEQ multiplex PCR, and TCRdb's table has in-frame clones only and misses some. The sample includes under 80,000 clones, approximately 88% of them seen just once. Sequencing was performed on peripheral blood, taken on day 0 of AZD1222 vaccination. The sequence came from an adult in good health.

CDR3 amino acids: CASSTYGQGTEAFF. The CDR3 nucleotides read TGTGCCAGCAGTACCTACGGCCAAGGGACTGAAGCTTTCTTT. This chain joins TRBV27 and TRBJ1-1; no clear D gene. The CDR3 is 14 residues long. The germline V gene encodes CDR1 MNHEY and CDR2 SMNVEV (reference sequence). The V end lost 5 bases, the J end lost 5 bases, and 15 bases lay between the germline ends.